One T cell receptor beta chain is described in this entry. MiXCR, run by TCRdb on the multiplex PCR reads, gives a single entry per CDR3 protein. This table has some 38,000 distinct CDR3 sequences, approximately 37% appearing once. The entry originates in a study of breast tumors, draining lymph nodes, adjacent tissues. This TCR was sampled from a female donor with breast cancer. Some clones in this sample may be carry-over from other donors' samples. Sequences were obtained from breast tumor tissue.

This chain's CDR3 is CASSGRLYRTDTQYF. Here the CDR3 DNA reads TGTGCCAGCAGCGGCCGACTCTACCGCACAGATACGCAGTATTTT. This chain joins TRBV7-8 and TRBJ2-3; D gene unclear. V lost 5 bases and J lost 1, with 13 bases in between. The CDR3 runs to 15 residues. Germline V gene lookup returns CDR1 SGHVS and CDR2 FQNEAQ.